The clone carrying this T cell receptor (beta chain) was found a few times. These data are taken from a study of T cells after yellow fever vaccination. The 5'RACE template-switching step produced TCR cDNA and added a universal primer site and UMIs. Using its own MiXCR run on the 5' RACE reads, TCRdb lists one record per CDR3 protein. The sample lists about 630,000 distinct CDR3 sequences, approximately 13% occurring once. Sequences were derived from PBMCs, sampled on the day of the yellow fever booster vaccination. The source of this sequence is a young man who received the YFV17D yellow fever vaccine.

CDR3 sequence: CASSLRGDGSPLHF. The CDR3 nucleotides are TGTGCCAGCAGCTTAAGGGGGGATGGCTCACCCCTCCACTTT. J is TRBJ1-6 and V is TRBV7-3; TRBD1 is a possible D gene (5 bases). Germline CDR1 and CDR2: SGHTA and FQGTGA. This CDR3 has 14 residues. V gave up 1 base and J gave up 10 bases, with 11 bases separating them.